This T cell receptor (beta chain) was profiled in a study of blood T cell repertoires in COVID-19 (dated by TCRdb to 2020 to 2021). Background for the entire study: Samples from collaborators originated in the United States, Italy and Spain and spanned both the acute and convalescent phases of COVID-19. The material from the prospective study consisted of cDNA or gDNA derived from T cells, B-cell-depleted T cells, or PBMCs. The dataset comprised deeply sampled blood TCRbeta repertoires from subjects exposed to, actively infected with, or recovered from COVID-19. The sample metadata nearly always contained a de-identified subject ID, COVID-19 status, age in years and sex. Where HLA class I and class II types were available, the types were taken from metadata supplied by the sample provider, not from assay-based typing. The repertoires were released in a freely available public database intended as a resource for research on the immune response to SARS-CoV-2. The samples were drawn from the first 160 participants of the ongoing ImmuneRACE study and from some 1,300 subjects provided by 6 global collaborators. Beyond this particular receptor, the publication reports: How much clinical and demographic metadata was included differed by source and by participant, and the metadata was provided uncurated.

Whole blood was collected in K2EDTA tubes by collaborating institutions according to the institutions' own protocols. Collaborator samples were shipped for TCRbeta analysis as frozen whole blood, isolated PBMCs, or DNA extracted from either sample type. With regard to this clone: Its target antigen remains unknown. Within one base of it there is no much larger clone, and no base qualities were kept.

TCRbeta CDR3 regions were amplified from genomic DNA using the immunoSEQ Assay, a bias-controlled multiplex PCR. Concerning the study's data processing: Within the assay, amplification of reference gene primers was used to estimate how many nucleated cells each sample contained. Sequence reads were collapsed and filtered to measure the absolute abundance of every unique TCRbeta CDR3 rearrangement. For each sample, productive Simpson clonality was calculated as the square root of Simpson's diversity index across productive rearrangements. This is the immuneACCESS table as TCRdb keeps it, with only in-frame sequences that have V and J called. A part of the clones is gone; compared with another copy, unresolved V genes explain less than half, and the rest is unexplained. V and J calls and clone size come straight from that table; D and trimming were deduced from the DNA. This sample holds approximately 120,000 clones; roughly 79% were observed only once. 20% to 30% of the sample rests with the top ten.

Taken from cysteine to phenylalanine, the CDR3 has 18 residues. Only the CDR3 DNA stays, 54 bases, in frame from base 1. The germline V gene supplies CDR1 MDHEN and CDR2 SYDVKM. Here V drops 2 bases and J drops 7 bases, and the junction holds 11 bases not matched to any gene. The chain is assembled from TRBV28 and TRBJ2-2; TRBD1 aligns with 12 central bases. This receptor was obtained from a human donor in a cohort sampled during active COVID-19. Input material: peripheral blood. At the DNA level, the sequence is TGTGCCAGCAGTTTAAGGCCGGGACAGGGGGCGAGGGGCGGGGAGCTGTTTTTT. This yields the protein CASSLRPGQGARGGELFF.